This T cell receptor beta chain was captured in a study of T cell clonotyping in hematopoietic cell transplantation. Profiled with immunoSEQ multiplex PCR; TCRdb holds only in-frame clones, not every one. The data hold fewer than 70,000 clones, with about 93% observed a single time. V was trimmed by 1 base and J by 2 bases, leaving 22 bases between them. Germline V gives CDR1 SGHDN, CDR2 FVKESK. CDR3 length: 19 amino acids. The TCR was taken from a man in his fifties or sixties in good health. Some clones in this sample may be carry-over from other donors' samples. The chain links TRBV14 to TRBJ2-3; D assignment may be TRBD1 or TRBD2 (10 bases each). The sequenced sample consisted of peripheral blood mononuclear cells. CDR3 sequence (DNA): TGTGCCAGCAGCCAAGGGGACAGGGGACTAGCGATTCTCACAGATACGCAGTATTTT. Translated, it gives CASSQGDRGLAILTDTQYF.